The source of this T cell receptor (beta chain) is a study of cytomegalovirus exposure and HLA in healthy donors. The CDR3 length is 14 residues. V was trimmed by 4 bases and J by 0 bases, leaving 12 bases between them. Germline V gives CDR1 GTSNPN, CDR2 SVGIG (reference sequence). The study ran its PCR with 60 Vbeta and 13 Jbeta primers. Profiling relied on immunoSEQ multiplex PCR, and the TCRdb table lists in-frame clones only, not all of them. Its table lists tens of thousands of clones. The receptor was derived from a man aged 45-60 years in good health and CMV-seropositive. The chain employs TRBV30 and TRBJ1-1, with D maybe TRBD1 (5 bases). The sequenced sample consisted of PBMCs. CDR3 sequence (DNA): TGTGCCTGGACGGCGGGGGTAGTGAACACTGAAGCTTTCTTT. Translated, it gives CAWTAGVVNTEAFF.